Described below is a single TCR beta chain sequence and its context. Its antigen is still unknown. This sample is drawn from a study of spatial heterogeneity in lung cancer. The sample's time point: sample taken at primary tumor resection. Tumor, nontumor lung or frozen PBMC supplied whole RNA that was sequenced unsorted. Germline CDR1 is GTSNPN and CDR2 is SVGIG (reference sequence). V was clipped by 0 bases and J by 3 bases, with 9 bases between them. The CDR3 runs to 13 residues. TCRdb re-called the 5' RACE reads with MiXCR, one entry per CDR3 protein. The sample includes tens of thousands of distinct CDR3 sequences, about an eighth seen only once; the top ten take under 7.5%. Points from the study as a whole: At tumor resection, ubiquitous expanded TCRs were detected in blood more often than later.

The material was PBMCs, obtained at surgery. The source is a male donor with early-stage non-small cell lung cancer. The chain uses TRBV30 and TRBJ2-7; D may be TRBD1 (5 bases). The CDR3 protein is CAWSVDSRYEQYF. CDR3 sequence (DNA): TGTGCCTGGAGTGTAGACAGCCGCTACGAGCAGTACTTC. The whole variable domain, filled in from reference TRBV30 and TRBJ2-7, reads SQTIHQWPATLVQPVGSPLSLECTVEGTSNPNLYWYRQAAGRGLQLLFYSVGIGQISSEVPQNLSASRPQDRQFILSSKKLLLSDSGFYLCAWSVDSRYEQYFGPGTRLTVT.